The 8 T cell receptor beta chains reported below all come from one sample, sequenced in a study of T cell responses to AZD1222 COVID-19 vaccine. Method: immunoSEQ multiplex PCR; TCRdb's copy keeps in-frame clones and lacks some. Of some 130,000 clones in the sample, 75% to 90% were seen once. Sequencing used peripheral blood, obtained on day 0 of AZD1222 vaccination. Receptors were obtained from an adult in good health.

The V call is TRBV27, the J call TRBJ1-6; 7 bases map to TRBD1. This CDR3 spans 15 amino acids. Per germline, CDR1 MNHEY and CDR2 SMNVEV (reference sequence). The ends lost 5 bases at V and 4 bases at J; junction bases unmatched: 5. CDR3 sequence: CASSLGTVYNSPLHF. CDR3 nucleotides: TGTGCCAGCAGTCTCGGGACAGTTTATAATTCACCCCTCCACTTT.

V and J are TRBV4-1 and TRBJ1-5; D remains unclear. Trimming shortened V by 1 base and J by 6 bases, and 13 bases separated the two germline ends. This CDR3 has 15 residues. Germline V gene sequence: CDR1 MGHRA, CDR2 YSYEKL. This CDR3 reads CASSQVPAFGQPQHF. CDR3 nucleotides: TGCGCCAGCAGCCAAGTTCCGGCATTCGGTCAGCCCCAGCATTTT.

The V gene is TRBV28, the J gene TRBJ1-5; D is possibly TRBD1 (6 bases). Trimming removed 8 bases from V and 5 bases from J, with 16 bases in between. The germline V gene encodes CDR1 MDHEN and CDR2 SYDVKM. The CDR3 spans 14 residues. CDR3 nucleotide sequence: TGTGCCAGCCAGAAGGGGGAGGGATATCAGCCCCAGCATTTT. This gives the protein CASQKGEGYQPQHF.

This rearrangement joins TRBV6-1 to TRBJ1-5; 7 nucleotides align to TRBD1. The CDR3 loop spans 14 amino acids. Germline CDR1 is MNHNS and CDR2 is SASEGT. Trimming took 0 bases from V and 6 from J; bases not matched to a gene: 2. The DNA for the CDR3 is TGTGCCAGCAGTGAAGCCCAGGGGGGTCAGCCCCAGCATTTT. Residues: CASSEAQGGQPQHF.

The rearrangement joins TRBV3-1 (or the pseudogene TRBV3-2) to TRBJ1-2; possibly TRBD1 for D (6 bases). Germline V lookup: CDR1 LGHDT, CDR2 YNNKEL (reference sequence). V dropped 0 bases and J dropped 8 bases, with 16 bases sitting between them. This CDR3 is 15 amino acids long. In DNA form, the CDR3 reads TGTGCCAGCAGCCAAGAGAATTATAAGGGGGGCGGCTACACCTTC. Its translation: CASSQENYKGGGYTF.

This clone has at least ten counts. The rearrangement links TRBV3-1 (or the pseudogene TRBV3-2) to TRBJ2-2; D is possibly TRBD1 (7 bases). Germline values: CDR1 LGHDT, CDR2 YNNKEL (reference sequence). V was clipped by 4 bases and J by 4 bases, with 16 bases between them. This CDR3 is built from 16 residues. This chain's CDR3 is CASSRRQGGGTGELFF. The CDR3 DNA sequence: TGTGCCAGCAGCCGTAGACAGGGAGGCGGCACCGGGGAGCTGTTTTTT.

The gene calls are TRBV18 and TRBJ1-4; tentatively, D is TRBD1 (6 bases). Trimming removed 2 bases at V and 7 bases at J, with 8 bases between. Germline CDR1 reads KGHSH; CDR2 reads LQKENI. The CDR3 has 13 residues. Here the CDR3 reads CASSPGTSEKLFF. Here the CDR3 DNA reads TGTGCCAGCTCACCAGGGACATCTGAAAAACTGTTTTTT.

This clone was seen a handful of times. The J gene is TRBJ2-5, the V gene TRBV4-1, with D possibly being TRBD1 (5 bases). V was trimmed by 0 bases and J by 2 bases, leaving 13 bases between them. Germline assignment: CDR1 MGHRA and CDR2 YSYEKL. The CDR3 spans 16 residues. The CDR3 region is CASSQEPVREQETQYF. The CDR3 region has the DNA TGCGCCAGCAGCCAAGAGCCAGTCAGGGAACAAGAGACCCAGTACTTC.